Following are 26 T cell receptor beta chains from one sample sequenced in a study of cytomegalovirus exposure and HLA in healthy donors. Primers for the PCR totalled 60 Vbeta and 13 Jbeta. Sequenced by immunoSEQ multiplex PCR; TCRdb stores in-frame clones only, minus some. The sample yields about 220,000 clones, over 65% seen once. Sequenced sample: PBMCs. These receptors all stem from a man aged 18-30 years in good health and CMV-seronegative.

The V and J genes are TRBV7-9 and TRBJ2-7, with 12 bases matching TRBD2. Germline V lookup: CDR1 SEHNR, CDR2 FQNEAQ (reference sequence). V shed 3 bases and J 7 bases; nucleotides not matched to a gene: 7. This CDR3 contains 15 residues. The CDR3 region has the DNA TGTGCCAGCAGCTTCCGCCCCGGACTAGCGGGAGAGCAGTACTTC. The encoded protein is CASSFRPGLAGEQYF.

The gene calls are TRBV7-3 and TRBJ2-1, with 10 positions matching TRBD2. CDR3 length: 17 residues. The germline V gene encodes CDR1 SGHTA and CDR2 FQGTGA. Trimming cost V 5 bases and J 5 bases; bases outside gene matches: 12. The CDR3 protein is CASSPWTSGRADNEQFF. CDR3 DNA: TGTGCCAGCAGCCCATGGACTAGCGGAAGGGCGGACAATGAGCAGTTCTTC.

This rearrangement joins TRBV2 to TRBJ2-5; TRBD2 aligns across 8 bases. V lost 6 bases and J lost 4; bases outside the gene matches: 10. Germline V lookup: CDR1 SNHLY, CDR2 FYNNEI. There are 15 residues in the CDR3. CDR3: CASSDTSGRGETQYF. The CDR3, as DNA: TGTGCCAGCAGCGATACTAGCGGAAGAGGAGAGACCCAGTACTTC.

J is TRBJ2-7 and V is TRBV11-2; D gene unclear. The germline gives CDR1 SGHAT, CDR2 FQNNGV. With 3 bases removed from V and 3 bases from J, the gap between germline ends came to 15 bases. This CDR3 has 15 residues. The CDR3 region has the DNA TGTGCCAGCAGCTTTTTTGGCAGGCCGGACTACGAGCAGTACTTC. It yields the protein CASSFFGRPDYEQYF.

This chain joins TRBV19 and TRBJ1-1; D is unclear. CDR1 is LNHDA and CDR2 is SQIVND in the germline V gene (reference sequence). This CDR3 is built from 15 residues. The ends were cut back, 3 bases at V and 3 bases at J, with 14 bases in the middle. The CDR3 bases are TGTGCCAGTAGTATCGCGGAATACGGGGACACTGAAGCTTTCTTT. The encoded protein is CASSIAEYGDTEAFF. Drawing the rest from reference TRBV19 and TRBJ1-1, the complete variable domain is DGGITQSPKYLFRKEGQNVTLSCEQNLNHDAMYWYRQDPGQGLRLIYYSQIVNDFQKGDIAEGYSVSREKKESFPLTVTSAQKNPTAFYLCASSIAEYGDTEAFFGQGTRLTVV.

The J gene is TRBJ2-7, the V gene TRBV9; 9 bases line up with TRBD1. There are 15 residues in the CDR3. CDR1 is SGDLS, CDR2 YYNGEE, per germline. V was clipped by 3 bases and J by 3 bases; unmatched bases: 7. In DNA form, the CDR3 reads TGTGCCAGCAGCGAGGGGACAGGGTCTTACTACGAGCAGTACTTC. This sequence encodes CASSEGTGSYYEQYF.

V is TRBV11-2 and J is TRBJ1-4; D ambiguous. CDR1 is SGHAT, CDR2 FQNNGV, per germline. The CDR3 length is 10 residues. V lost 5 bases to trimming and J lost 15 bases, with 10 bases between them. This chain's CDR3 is CASSGRIVFF. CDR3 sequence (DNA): TGTGCCAGCAGCGGTAGAATAGTGTTTTTT.

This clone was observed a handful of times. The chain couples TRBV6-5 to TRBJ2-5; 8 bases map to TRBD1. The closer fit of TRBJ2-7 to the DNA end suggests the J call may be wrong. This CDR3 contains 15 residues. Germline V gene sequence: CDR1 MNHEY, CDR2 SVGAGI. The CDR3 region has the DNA TGTGCCAGCAGTTACGGGCAGGGGGCCCCCTACGAGCAGTACTTC. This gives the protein CASSYGQGAPYEQYF.

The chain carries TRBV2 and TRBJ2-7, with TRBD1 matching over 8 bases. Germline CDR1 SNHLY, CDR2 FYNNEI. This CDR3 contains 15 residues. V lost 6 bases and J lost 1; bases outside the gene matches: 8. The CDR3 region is CASSRQGSGSYEQYF. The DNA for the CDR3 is TGTGCCAGCAGCCGACAGGGGTCAGGGTCCTACGAGCAGTACTTC.

The CDR3 DNA reads as TGTGCCAGCTCACCGGCCACAGATACGCAGTATTTT. Translating gives CASSPATDTQYF. This rearrangement joins TRBV18 to TRBJ2-3, with D hard to call. The germline CDR1 and CDR2 sequences are KGHSH and LQKENI. The CDR3 is 12 residues long. Trimming removed 3 bases at V and 2 bases at J, with 3 bases between.

The CDR3 nucleotides are TGTGCCAGCAGCTTTTCCCACGACATCGTCCGCTACGAGCAGTACTTC. Its protein product is CASSFSHDIVRYEQYF. The rearrangement links TRBV7-8 to TRBJ2-7; no reliable D call. Trimming stripped 3 bases from V and 3 bases from J, with 18 bases between. The CDR3 has 16 amino acids. Germline values: CDR1 SGHVS, CDR2 FQNEAQ.

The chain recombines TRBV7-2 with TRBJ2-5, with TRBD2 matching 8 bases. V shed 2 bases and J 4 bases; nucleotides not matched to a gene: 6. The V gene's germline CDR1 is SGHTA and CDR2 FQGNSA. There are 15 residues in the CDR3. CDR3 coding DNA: TGTGCCAGCAGCTTATTAGGGCTAGCGGGAGAGACCCAGTACTTC. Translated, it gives CASSLLGLAGETQYF.

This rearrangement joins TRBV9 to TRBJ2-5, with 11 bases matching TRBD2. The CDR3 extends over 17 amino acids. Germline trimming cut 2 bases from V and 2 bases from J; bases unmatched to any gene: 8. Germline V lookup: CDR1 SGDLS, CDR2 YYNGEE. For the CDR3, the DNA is TGTGCCAGCAGCGTTAGTAGGACTAGCGGGTTACAAGAGACCCAGTACTTC. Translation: CASSVSRTSGLQETQYF.

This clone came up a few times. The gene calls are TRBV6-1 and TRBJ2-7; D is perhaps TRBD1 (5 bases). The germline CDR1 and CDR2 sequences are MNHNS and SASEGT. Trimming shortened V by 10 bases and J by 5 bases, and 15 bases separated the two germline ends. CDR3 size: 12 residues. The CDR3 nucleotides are TGTGCCATCCATCCAGGGTTCCACGAGCAGTACTTC. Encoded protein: CAIHPGFHEQYF.

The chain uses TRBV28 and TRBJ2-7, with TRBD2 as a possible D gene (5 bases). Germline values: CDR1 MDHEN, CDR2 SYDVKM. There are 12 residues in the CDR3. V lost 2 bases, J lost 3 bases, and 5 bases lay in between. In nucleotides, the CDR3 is TGTGCCAGCAGTTTACGGGGCTACGAGCAGTACTTC. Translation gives CASSLRGYEQYF. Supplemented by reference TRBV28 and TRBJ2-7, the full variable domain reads DVKVTQSSRYLVKRTGEKVFLECVQDMDHENMFWYRQDPGLGLRLIYFSYDVKMKEKGDIPEGYSVSREKKERFSLILESASTNQTSMYLCASSLRGYEQYFGPGTRLTVT.

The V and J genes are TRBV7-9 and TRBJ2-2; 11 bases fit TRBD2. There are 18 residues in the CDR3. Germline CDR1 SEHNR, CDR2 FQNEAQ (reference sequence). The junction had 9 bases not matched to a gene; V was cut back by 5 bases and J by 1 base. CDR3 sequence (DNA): TGTGCCAGCAGCGAGCCGGGACTAGCGGAGGTGAACACCGGGGAGCTGTTTTTT. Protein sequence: CASSEPGLAEVNTGELFF. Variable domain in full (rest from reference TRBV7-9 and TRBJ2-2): DTGVSQNPRHKITKRGQNVTFRCDPISEHNRLYWYRQTLGQGPEFLTYFQNEAQLEKSRLLSDRFSAERPKGSFSTLEIQRTEQGDSAMYLCASSEPGLAEVNTGELFFGEGSRLTVL.

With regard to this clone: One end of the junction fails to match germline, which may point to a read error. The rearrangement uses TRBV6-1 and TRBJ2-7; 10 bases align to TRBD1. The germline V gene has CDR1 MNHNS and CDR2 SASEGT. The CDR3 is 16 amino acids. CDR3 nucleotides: TGTGCCGGCAGTGGGCCGGGGACAGGGGAGCCCTACGAGCAGTACTTC. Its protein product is CAGSGPGTGEPYEQYF.

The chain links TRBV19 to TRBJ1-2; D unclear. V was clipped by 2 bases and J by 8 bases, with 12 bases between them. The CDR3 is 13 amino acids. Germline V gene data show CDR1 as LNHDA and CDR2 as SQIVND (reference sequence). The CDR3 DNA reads TGTGCCAGTAGTATAATGCGGGGAGCCGGCTACACCTTC. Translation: CASSIMRGAGYTF.

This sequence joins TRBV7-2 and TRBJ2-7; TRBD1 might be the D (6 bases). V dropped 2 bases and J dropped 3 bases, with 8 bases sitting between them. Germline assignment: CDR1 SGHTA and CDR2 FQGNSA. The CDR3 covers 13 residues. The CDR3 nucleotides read TGTGCCAGCAGCTTAAACAGGGTCTACGAGCAGTACTTC. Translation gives CASSLNRVYEQYF.

The DNA of the CDR3 is TGTGCCAGCAGTTCCCGACAAGGGGGTAATGAAAAACTGTTTTTT. Translating gives CASSSRQGGNEKLFF. V gene TRBV6-5 combines with J gene TRBJ1-4; tentative D call: TRBD1 (6 bases). V gave up 4 bases and J gave up 4 bases, with 13 bases separating them. There are 15 residues in the CDR3. Per germline, CDR1 MNHEY and CDR2 SVGAGI.

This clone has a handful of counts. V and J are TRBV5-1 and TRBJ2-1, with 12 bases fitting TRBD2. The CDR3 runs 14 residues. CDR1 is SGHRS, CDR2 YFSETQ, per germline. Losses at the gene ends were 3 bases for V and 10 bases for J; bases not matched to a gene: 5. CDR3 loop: CASSSTSGGIEQFF. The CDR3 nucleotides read TGCGCCAGCAGCTCGACTAGCGGGGGTATAGAGCAGTTCTTC. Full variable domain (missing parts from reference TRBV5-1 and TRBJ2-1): KAGVTQTPRYLIKTRGQQVTLSCSPISGHRSVSWYQQTPGQGLQFLFEYFSETQRNKGNFPGRFSGRQFSNSRSEMNVSTLELGDSALYLCASSSTSGGIEQFFGPGTRLTVL.

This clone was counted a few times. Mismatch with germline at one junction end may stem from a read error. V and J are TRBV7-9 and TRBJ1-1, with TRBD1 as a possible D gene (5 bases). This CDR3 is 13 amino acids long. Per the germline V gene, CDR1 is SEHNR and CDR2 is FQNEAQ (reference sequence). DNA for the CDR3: TGTTCCAGCAGCTACGGGGGAGGCACTGAAGCTTTCTTT. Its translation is CSSSYGGGTEAFF. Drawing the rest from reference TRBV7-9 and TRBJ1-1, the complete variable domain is DTGVSQNPRHKITKRGQNVTFRCDPISEHNRLYWYRQTLGQGPEFLTYFQNEAQLEKSRLLSDRFSAERPKGSFSTLEIQRTEQGDSAMYLCSSSYGGGTEAFFGQGTRLTVV.

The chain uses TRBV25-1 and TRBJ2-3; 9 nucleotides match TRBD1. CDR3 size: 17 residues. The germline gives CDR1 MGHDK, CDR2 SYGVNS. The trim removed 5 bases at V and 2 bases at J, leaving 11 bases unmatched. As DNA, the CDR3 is TGTGCCAGCAGTCCAGGACAGGGGATTACTCTCACAGATACGCAGTATTTT. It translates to CASSPGQGITLTDTQYF.

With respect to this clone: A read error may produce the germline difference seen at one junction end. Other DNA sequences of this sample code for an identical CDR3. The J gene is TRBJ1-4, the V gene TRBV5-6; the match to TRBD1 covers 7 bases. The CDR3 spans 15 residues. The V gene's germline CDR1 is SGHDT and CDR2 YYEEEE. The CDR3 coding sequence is TGTGCCAGCAGCCTGGACAGGCATAATAATGAAAAGCTGTTTTTT. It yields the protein CASSLDRHNNEKLFF.

The CDR3 sequence: CASSHSSYEQYF. The CDR3 DNA is TGCGCCAGCAGCCATAGCAGCTACGAGCAGTACTTC. J is TRBJ2-7 and V is TRBV10-1; D is unresolved. Germline CDR1 and CDR2: WNHNN and SYGVQD (reference sequence). V lost 6 bases and J lost 3, with 9 bases in between. This CDR3 contains 12 residues.

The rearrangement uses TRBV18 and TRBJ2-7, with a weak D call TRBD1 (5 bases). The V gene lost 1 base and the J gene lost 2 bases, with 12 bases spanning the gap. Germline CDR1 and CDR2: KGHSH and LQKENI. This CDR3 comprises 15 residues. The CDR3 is CASSPRQFEAYEQYF. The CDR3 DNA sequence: TGTGCCAGCTCACCACGACAGTTTGAGGCCTACGAGCAGTACTTC.